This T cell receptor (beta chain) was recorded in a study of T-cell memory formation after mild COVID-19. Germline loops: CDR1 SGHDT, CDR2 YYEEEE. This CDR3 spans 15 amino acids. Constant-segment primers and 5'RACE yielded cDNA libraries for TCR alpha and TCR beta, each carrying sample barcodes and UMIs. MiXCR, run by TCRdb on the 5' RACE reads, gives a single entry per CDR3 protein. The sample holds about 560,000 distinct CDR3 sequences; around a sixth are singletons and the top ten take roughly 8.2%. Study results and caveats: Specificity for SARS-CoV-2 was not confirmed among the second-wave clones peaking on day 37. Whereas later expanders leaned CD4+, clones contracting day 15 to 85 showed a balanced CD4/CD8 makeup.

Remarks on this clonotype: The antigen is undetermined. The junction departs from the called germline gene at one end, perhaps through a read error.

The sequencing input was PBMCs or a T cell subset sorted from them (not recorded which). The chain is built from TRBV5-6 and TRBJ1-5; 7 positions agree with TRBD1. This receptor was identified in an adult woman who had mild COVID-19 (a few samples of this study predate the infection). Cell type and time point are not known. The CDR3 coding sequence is TGTGCCAGCAGCTTGGGACAGGGACCTAATCAGCCCAAGCATTTT. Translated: CASSLGQGPNQPKHF.